The 26 T cell receptor beta chains below were found in one sample sequenced in a study of CD8 T cells in Susac syndrome. RNA was extracted with the RNeasy kit, and a quantity of about 0.45 to 1 ug was reverse transcribed using random hexamers. One entry per CDR3 protein, called by TCRdb with MiXCR from the immunoSEQ multiplex PCR reads. The data hold more than 120,000 distinct CDR3 sequences, with around 94% observed a single time. Sequencing used CD4+ T cells from PBMCs. The receptors were gathered from a human donor in good health.

This clonotype showed up just once. The rearrangement links TRBV3-1 to TRBJ2-5; no firm D call. The CDR3 consists of 14 residues. V was trimmed by 3 bases and J by 1 base, leaving 9 bases between them. Germline CDR1 reads LGHDT; CDR2 reads YNNKEL (reference sequence). The CDR3, as DNA: TGTGCCAGCAGCCACCAAGGGATCCAAGAGACCCAGTACTTC. Translating gives CASSHQGIQETQYF.

The V call is TRBV7-9, the J call TRBJ1-1; unclear D gene. The CDR3 runs to 13 residues. The germline gives CDR1 SEHNR, CDR2 FQNEAQ (reference sequence). V was clipped by 2 bases and J by 6 bases, with 10 bases between them. CDR3 in amino acids: CASSLYTRSEAFF. CDR3 in DNA: TGTGCCAGCAGCTTATACACAAGATCTGAAGCTTTCTTT.

The V and J genes are TRBV29-1 and TRBJ1-1; possibly TRBD1 for D (5 bases). This CDR3 has 11 amino acids. V was cut by 7 bases and J by 14 bases, with 20 bases left in between. Germline lookup yields CDR1 SQVTM and CDR2 ANQGSEA. Here the CDR3 reads CSAGRRGTHFF. The CDR3 region has the DNA TGCAGCGCAGGCCGACGGGGGACGCACTTCTTT.

This clonotype was seen once. J is TRBJ2-4 and V is TRBV25-1; 10 nucleotides align to TRBD2. This CDR3 has 15 amino acids. J lost 3 bases, V lost 4 bases, and 3 bases had no gene match. Per the germline V gene, CDR1 is MGHDK and CDR2 is SYGVNS. CDR3 in amino acids: CASSGSGRGKNIQYF. The CDR3 bases are TGTGCCAGCAGTGGAAGCGGGAGGGGCAAAAACATTCAGTACTTC.

The chain recombines TRBV10-3 with TRBJ2-7; D call uncertain. The germline V gene has CDR1 ENHRY and CDR2 SYGVKD. The CDR3 is 11 amino acids. Trimming pared 3 bases from V and 7 bases from J, leaving 7 bases between. As DNA, the CDR3 is TGTGCCATCAGTGAACTATTGGAGCAGTACTTC. Translated, it gives CAISELLEQYF.

This clonotype has just one count. J is TRBJ2-6 and V is TRBV18, with D perhaps being TRBD1 or TRBD2 (5 bases each). Between the trimmed V and J ends, which lost 3 bases and 1 base, there was a span of 13 bases. CDR1 is KGHSH and CDR2 is LQKENI in the germline V gene. CDR3 length: 17 residues. The CDR3 DNA reads as TGTGCCAGCTCACCCCGAGGGGTAGGGTCTGGGGCCAACGTCCTGACTTTC. Translating it yields CASSPRGVGSGANVLTF.

The chain employs TRBV20-1 and TRBJ2-1, with 9 bases matching TRBD1. The germline CDR1 and CDR2 sequences are DFQATT and SNEGSKA (reference sequence). The length of the CDR3 is 15 residues. V lost 5 bases, J lost 5 bases, and 10 bases stayed unmatched. CDR3 DNA: TGCAGTGCTCTTAACAGGGGGCCTTATGACAATGAGCAGTTCTTC. It codes for CSALNRGPYDNEQFF.

This clonotype was found once. V and J are TRBV27 and TRBJ2-2, with D tentatively TRBD1 (6 bases). Deletions cut 2 bases from V and 2 bases from J, with 21 bases between. The CDR3 sequence is 19 residues long. The V gene's germline CDR1 is MNHEY and CDR2 SMNVEV (reference sequence). CDR3 sequence reads: CASSLVSVNRDTNTGELFF. CDR3 bases: TGTGCCAGCAGTTTAGTTAGCGTAAACCGGGACACTAACACCGGGGAGCTGTTTTTT.

The rearrangement links TRBV5-1 to TRBJ2-2; D uncertain. With 3 bases removed from V and 5 bases from J, the gap between germline ends came to 8 bases. Germline lookup yields CDR1 SGHRS and CDR2 YFSETQ. The CDR3 is made up of 13 amino acids. CDR3 DNA: TGCGCCAGCAGCTCCTCAGAAACCGGGGAGCTGTTTTTT. Protein sequence: CASSSSETGELFF.

This rearrangement joins TRBV25-1 to TRBJ1-1; 9 bases align to TRBD1. CDR1 MGHDK and CDR2 SYGVNS come from the germline V gene. CDR3 length equals 17 residues. After removal of 1 base from V and 7 bases from J, the junction contained 13 bases not matched to a gene. This CDR3 is CASSELRTGTGLSEAFF. CDR3 DNA: TGTGCCAGCAGTGAATTACGGACCGGGACAGGGTTAAGTGAAGCTTTCTTT.

The chain has TRBV11-2 and TRBJ2-7; no definite D call. The CDR3 consists of 13 residues. Trimming stripped 6 bases from V and 9 bases from J, with 18 bases between. From germline, CDR1 is SGHAT and CDR2 FQNNGV. The CDR3 DNA follows: TGTGCCAGCAGTGAGCTCTACCGAGTAGGGCAGTACTTC. Translating gives CASSELYRVGQYF.

The gene calls are TRBV15 and TRBJ1-1, with D unclear. There are 16 residues in the CDR3. Per the germline V gene, CDR1 is LNHNV and CDR2 is YYDKDF (reference sequence). With 4 bases removed from V and 0 bases from J, the gap between germline ends came to 15 bases. Here the CDR3 DNA reads TGTGCCACCAGCAAAGAGGCGGTAATACTGAACACTGAAGCTTTCTTT. It specifies CATSKEAVILNTEAFF.

CDR3 nucleotide sequence: TGTGCCTGGAGTGCGGACATCGGGGGCTACACCTTC. Its protein product is CAWSADIGGYTF. The V gene is TRBV30, the J gene TRBJ1-2, with a weak D call TRBD1 (5 bases). With 1 base removed from V and 8 bases from J, the gap between germline ends came to 11 bases. The CDR3 runs 12 residues. Germline V gene lookup returns CDR1 GTSNPN and CDR2 SVGIG (reference sequence).

The chain recombines TRBV5-1 with TRBJ2-3; 10 bases map to TRBD2. CDR1 and CDR2 from the germline V gene are SGHRS and YFSETQ. The CDR3 has 14 residues. V gave up 6 bases and J gave up 5 bases; unmatched junction bases: 6. CDR3 nucleotides: TGCGCCAGCAATCCTAGCGGGAGTGGAGATACGCAGTATTTT. It encodes CASNPSGSGDTQYF.

CDR3 in amino acids: CASSLRPQGQGRGGNTEAFF. The CDR3 coding sequence is TGTGCCAGCAGCTTAAGGCCCCAGGGACAGGGGAGAGGGGGGAACACTGAAGCTTTCTTT. J is TRBJ1-1 and V is TRBV7-3; 10 bases are a match to TRBD1. The germline CDR1 and CDR2 sequences are SGHTA and FQGTGA. The CDR3 covers 20 residues. V was pared by 1 base and J by 1 base, with 15 bases of the junction left unmatched.

The chain is built from TRBV2 and TRBJ2-2; 7 positions agree with TRBD1. Per the germline V gene, CDR1 is SNHLY and CDR2 is FYNNEI. The CDR3 runs 14 residues. Trimming at V came to 8 bases and at J to 5 bases, leaving 8 bases not matched to a gene. CDR3 protein: CASGIDRDTGELFF. The CDR3 region has the DNA TGTGCCAGCGGAATCGACAGGGATACCGGGGAGCTGTTTTTT. The entire variable domain, with the rest obtained from reference TRBV2 and TRBJ2-2, is as follows: EPEVTQTPSHQVTQMGQEVILRCVPISNHLYFYWYRQILGQKVEFLVSFYNNEISEKSEIFDDQFSVERPDGSNFTLKIRSTKLEDSAMYFCASGIDRDTGELFFGEGSRLTVL.

This clonotype was observed a single time. The V call is TRBV9, the J call TRBJ1-4; D unresolved. CDR3 length: 14 residues. V lost 2 bases and J lost 5, with 10 bases in between. Looked up from germline, CDR1 is SGDLS and CDR2 is YYNGEE. In DNA form, the CDR3 reads TGTGCCAGCAGCGTGGAGTTATCGAATGAAAAACTGTTTTTT. This encodes CASSVELSNEKLFF.

The chain links TRBV11-2 to TRBJ1-1; 9 nucleotides agree with TRBD1. The CDR3 extends over 14 amino acids. Germline values: CDR1 SGHAT, CDR2 FQNNGV. V shed 3 bases and J 4 bases; nucleotides not matched to a gene: 3. CDR3 sequence (DNA): TGTGCCAGCAGCTTCGACAGGGGGGGCACTGAAGCTTTCTTT. This codes for CASSFDRGGTEAFF.

This chain connects TRBV19 to TRBJ1-5; D gene uncertain. The CDR3 covers 15 residues. V lost 9 bases, J lost 0 bases, and 15 bases lay in between. Germline loops: CDR1 LNHDA, CDR2 SQIVND (reference sequence). DNA of the CDR3: TGTGCCAGCCAAGTAGGCCCCCATAGCAATCAGCCCCAGCATTTT. Protein: CASQVGPHSNQPQHF. Combining the CDR3 with reference TRBV19 and TRBJ1-5 gives the whole variable domain DGGITQSPKYLFRKEGQNVTLSCEQNLNHDAMYWYRQDPGQGLRLIYYSQIVNDFQKGDIAEGYSVSREKKESFPLTVTSAQKNPTAFYLCASQVGPHSNQPQHFGDGTRLSIL.

The chain uses TRBV20-1 and TRBJ1-1; D not resolved. Trimming pared 4 bases from V and 4 bases from J, leaving 10 bases between. Germline-derived CDR1 and CDR2 are DFQATT and SNEGSKA (reference sequence). The CDR3 has 12 amino acids. The CDR3 DNA is TGCAGTGCTACCATACATTCCACTGAAGCTTTCTTT. It yields the protein CSATIHSTEAFF.

This clonotype was counted between two and nine times. This rearrangement joins TRBV5-1 to TRBJ1-1; D is undetermined. There are 14 residues in the CDR3. Germline V CDR1 and CDR2: SGHRS, YFSETQ. Trimming took 4 bases from V and 1 from J, leaving 11 bases between them. This chain's CDR3 is CASSLLVENTEAFF. DNA for the CDR3: TGCGCCAGCAGCCTCTTAGTTGAGAACACTGAAGCTTTCTTT.

The chain carries TRBV15 and TRBJ2-7, with D perhaps matching TRBD1 or TRBD2 (7 bases each). V lost 1 base to trimming and J lost 5 bases, with 21 bases between them. The CDR3 runs to 17 residues. Germline V lookup: CDR1 LNHNV, CDR2 YYDKDF (reference sequence). The CDR3 reads CATSRGISSGGVDEQYF. In nucleotides, the CDR3 is TGTGCCACCAGCAGAGGTATCTCTTCAGGGGGGGTGGACGAGCAGTACTTC.

The V gene is TRBV29-1, the J gene TRBJ2-7, with TRBD2 as a possible D gene (5 bases). The V gene's germline CDR1 is SQVTM and CDR2 ANQGSEA. This CDR3 region has 13 residues. The V gene lost 4 bases and the J gene lost 6 bases, with 16 bases spanning the gap. This chain's CDR3 is CSVVPAGETEQYF. The CDR3 nucleotides are TGCAGCGTTGTTCCGGCGGGCGAAACCGAGCAGTACTTC.

DNA for the CDR3: TGCAGTGCTAGAGATATCGGGACAGGGAGGCGTTTTTACTATGAGCAGTTCTTC. Translation gives CSARDIGTGRRFYYEQFF. V is TRBV20-1 and J is TRBJ2-1; 9 nucleotides match TRBD1. Germline loops: CDR1 DFQATT, CDR2 SNEGSKA (reference sequence). The CDR3 totals 18 residues. Unmatched junction bases numbered 17, after V lost 0 bases and J lost 8 bases.

The chain couples TRBV14 to TRBJ1-4, with D uncertain. The germline V gene encodes CDR1 SGHDN and CDR2 FVKESK. Trimming removed 4 bases at V and 2 bases at J, with 11 bases between. The CDR3 is 15 residues long. The CDR3 DNA is TGTGCCAGCAGCCCGGGTCCGGCCACTAATGAAAAACTGTTTTTT. It codes for CASSPGPATNEKLFF.

V gene TRBV19 combines with J gene TRBJ2-7; 11 bases map to TRBD2. V was pared by 5 bases and J by 2 bases, with 5 bases of the junction left unmatched. In germline, CDR1 is LNHDA, CDR2 SQIVND (reference sequence). This CDR3 has 15 amino acids. The CDR3 sequence: CASSLSTSGAYEQYF. The CDR3, as DNA: TGTGCCAGTAGTCTGTCGACTAGCGGGGCCTACGAGCAGTACTTC.